The 25 T cell receptor beta chains below all came from one sample that was sequenced in a study of T cells in Graves' hyperthyroidism and ophthalmopathy. RNA transcripts were the template for amplifying TCR beta CDR3 regions. First-round RT-PCR targeting the TCR CDR3 was performed with the HTBI primer set. MiXCR was run by TCRdb on the multiplex PCR reads, yielding one entry per CDR3 protein. The sample holds around 300,000 distinct CDR3 sequences, 25% to 30% seen once. Input material: blood. These receptors were obtained from a man aged 40-49 years with Graves' hyperthyroidism that later progressed to Graves' ophthalmopathy.

CDR3 sequence reads: CSARKAGLNTEAFF. CDR3 DNA: TGCAGTGCTAGAAAGGCAGGTCTGAACACTGAAGCTTTCTTT. The chain has TRBV20-1 and TRBJ1-1; D remains ambiguous. The CDR3 covers 14 residues. Trimming removed 2 bases at V and 0 bases at J, with 10 bases between. Germline V gives CDR1 DFQATT, CDR2 SNEGSKA (reference sequence).

The V and J genes are TRBV20-1 and TRBJ1-2; D may be TRBD1 (6 bases). This CDR3 comprises 10 residues. V lost 6 bases and J 6 bases, leaving 8 bases between the germline ends. Germline assignment: CDR1 DFQATT and CDR2 SNEGSKA (reference sequence). The CDR3: CSAAGDGYTF. In DNA, the CDR3 is TGCAGTGCCGCAGGGGATGGCTACACCTTC.

This clonotype was recorded at least ten times. The chain couples TRBV5-1 to TRBJ2-2, with D possibly matching TRBD1 (6 bases). The V gene's germline CDR1 is SGHRS and CDR2 YFSETQ. The CDR3 has 15 residues. The ends were cut back, 5 bases at V and 0 bases at J, with 11 bases in the middle. The DNA for the CDR3 is TGCGCCAGCAGACCGGACAGTGCGAACACCGGGGAGCTGTTTTTT. As protein: CASRPDSANTGELFF.

Ten or more counts support this clonotype. The chain combines TRBV24-1 with TRBJ1-1, with D hard to call. Trimming removed 3 bases from V and 5 bases from J, with 15 bases in between. CDR1 is KGHDR, CDR2 SFDVKD, per germline. CDR3 length: 15 amino acids. The CDR3 coding sequence is TGTGCCACCAGTGATGGTCCGGGAGCTGCTACTGAAGCTTTCTTT. Translating it yields CATSDGPGAATEAFF.

This clonotype was observed many times. The genes are TRBV20-1 and TRBJ2-7; 9 bases match TRBD1. The CDR3 length is 13 residues. Trimming removed 3 bases from V and 3 bases from J; junction bases left unmatched: 3. The germline CDR1 and CDR2 sequences are DFQATT and SNEGSKA (reference sequence). DNA of the CDR3: TGCAGTGCTAGTGGGACAGGGAGCTACGAGCAGTACTTC. Translating gives CSASGTGSYEQYF.

This clonotype showed up many times. The CDR3 is CASSEGLAGAYYEQYF. The DNA of the CDR3 is TGTGCCAGCAGTGAAGGACTAGCGGGAGCCTACTACGAGCAGTACTTC. V is TRBV6-1 and J is TRBJ2-7; 12 bases map to TRBD2. CDR1 and CDR2 from the germline V gene are MNHNS and SASEGT. Unmatched junction bases numbered 4, after V lost 1 base and J lost 3 bases. This CDR3 is 16 amino acids long.

This clonotype was observed at least ten times. V gene TRBV2 combines with J gene TRBJ2-2; no clear D gene. The CDR3 consists of 14 residues. Germline CDR1 reads SNHLY; CDR2 reads FYNNEI. V was pared by 7 bases and J by 0 bases, with 9 bases between. The CDR3 loop reads CASKASANTGELFF. The CDR3, as DNA: TGTGCCAGCAAGGCAAGTGCGAACACCGGGGAGCTGTTTTTT.

This clonotype has a count of ten or more. This chain uses TRBV5-1 with TRBJ1-2, with D perhaps matching TRBD1 (5 bases). This CDR3 comprises 13 residues. Between the trimmed V and J ends, which lost 4 bases and 3 bases, there was a span of 10 bases. The germline CDR1 and CDR2 sequences are SGHRS and YFSETQ. Here the CDR3 DNA reads TGCGCCAGCAGCCCCAGGGAGTACTATGGCTACACCTTC. Translated, it gives CASSPREYYGYTF.

Here the CDR3 DNA reads TGTGCCAGCAATCCCGGGGGGGGAGGTCGGAATCAGCCCCAGCATTTT. Its translation: CASNPGGGGRNQPQHF. V is TRBV6-1 and J is TRBJ1-5, with a tentative D call TRBD1 (5 bases). This CDR3 contains 16 residues. V lost 7 bases and J 4 bases, leaving 20 bases between the germline ends. Germline V CDR1 and CDR2: MNHNS, SASEGT.

This clonotype has at least ten counts. This chain connects TRBV6-5 to TRBJ2-7, with D unclear. V was trimmed by 7 bases and J by 0 bases, leaving 16 bases between them. The CDR3 consists of 15 residues. The germline V gene has CDR1 MNHEY and CDR2 SVGAGI. In nucleotides, the CDR3 is TGTGCCAGCATGGTAGTCCAGGCGCCCTCCTACGAGCAGTACTTC. Its protein product is CASMVVQAPSYEQYF.

There are many counts of this clonotype. This chain joins TRBV18 and TRBJ2-5; unclear D gene. Trimming left V 3 bases short and J 5 bases short, with 10 bases between. CDR1 is KGHSH and CDR2 is LQKENI in the germline V gene. This CDR3 is 13 amino acids long. CDR3 in amino acids: CASSPSAGETQYF. The DNA of the CDR3 is TGTGCCAGCTCACCCTCGGCTGGGGAGACCCAGTACTTC.

The chain carries TRBV12-3 or TRBV12-4 and TRBJ1-5; the D gene is possibly TRBD1 (5 bases). This CDR3 comprises 13 residues. Trimming stripped 5 bases from V and 6 bases from J, with 11 bases between. CDR3 bases: TGTGCCAGCAGTCGGGGGTTGGGTCAGCCCCAGCATTTT. As protein: CASSRGLGQPQHF.

V and J are TRBV4-2 and TRBJ1-1; D gene unclear. Germline CDR1 is LGHNA and CDR2 is YNFKEQ. With 0 bases removed from V and 1 base from J, the gap between germline ends came to 12 bases. This CDR3 has 16 amino acids. CDR3 region: CASSQELRTENTEAFF. The DNA of the CDR3 is TGTGCCAGCAGCCAAGAGCTGCGGACGGAGAACACTGAAGCTTTCTTT.

This clonotype was found a few times. The rearrangement links TRBV18 to TRBJ1-1, with TRBD1 as a possible D gene (5 bases). The CDR3 runs to 15 residues. Germline V gives CDR1 KGHSH, CDR2 LQKENI. With 2 bases removed from V and 0 bases from J, the gap between germline ends came to 10 bases. The CDR3 sequence is CASSPEGFMNTEAFF. The DNA of the CDR3 is TGTGCCAGCTCACCAGAGGGGTTTATGAACACTGAAGCTTTCTTT.

The chain joins TRBV6-1 to TRBJ1-2; the match to TRBD1 covers 7 bases. Germline V lookup: CDR1 MNHNS, CDR2 SASEGT. Unmatched junction bases numbered 7, after V lost 8 bases and J lost 7 bases. This CDR3 contains 12 residues. In DNA, the CDR3 is TGTGCCAGCGCCACAGGGGCCGGTGGCTACACCTTC. Amino acids: CASATGAGGYTF.

This clonotype was observed many times. V and J are TRBV20-1 and TRBJ2-2; no clear D. This CDR3 has 12 amino acids. Germline assignment: CDR1 DFQATT and CDR2 SNEGSKA (reference sequence). V was clipped by 0 bases and J by 6 bases, with 5 bases between them. The CDR3 reads CSARDSSGELFF. The DNA of the CDR3 is TGCAGTGCTAGAGACTCGTCCGGGGAGCTGTTTTTT.

The chain's CDR3 is CASSSARTSGSSYEQYF. CDR3 bases: TGTGCCAGCAGTTCCGCCCGGACTAGCGGGAGTTCCTACGAGCAGTACTTC. V is TRBV28 and J is TRBJ2-7; TRBD2 aligns across 13 bases. Germline V CDR1 and CDR2: MDHEN, SYDVKM. There are 17 residues in the CDR3. Losses at the gene ends were 4 bases for V and 1 base for J; bases not matched to a gene: 7.

The gene calls are TRBV28 and TRBJ1-5; 7 bases map to TRBD1. The junction had 4 bases not matched to a gene; V was cut back by 8 bases and J by 0 bases. This CDR3 has 14 amino acids. Germline V CDR1 and CDR2: MDHEN, SYDVKM. For the CDR3, the DNA is TGTGCCAGCTTGGGACAGTATAGCAATCAGCCCCAGCATTTT. Amino acids: CASLGQYSNQPQHF.

In this sample, this clonotype turned up many times. The chain has TRBV7-8 and TRBJ2-2, with unresolved D. CDR3 length: 15 amino acids. Trimming pared 6 bases from V and 0 bases from J, leaving 11 bases between. In germline, CDR1 is SGHVS, CDR2 FQNEAQ. CDR3 region: CASRPQTTNTGELFF. CDR3 nucleotides: TGTGCCAGCAGGCCCCAGACAACGAACACCGGGGAGCTGTTTTTT.

This clonotype was seen at least ten times. The rearrangement links TRBV20-1 to TRBJ1-1; 8 bases fit TRBD1. Looked up from germline, CDR1 is DFQATT and CDR2 is SNEGSKA (reference sequence). This CDR3 region has 13 residues. The V and J ends lost 4 bases and 7 bases, in that order; junction bases with no gene match: 8. CDR3 nucleotides: TGCAGTGCTAAGACAGGGGTTCTTGGTGAAGCTTTCTTT. This translates into CSAKTGVLGEAFF.

This clonotype appeared many times. The V and J genes are TRBV6-2 or TRBV6-3 and TRBJ2-3; 14 nucleotides match TRBD2. This CDR3 contains 19 residues. The V and J ends lost 0 bases and 4 bases, in that order; junction bases with no gene match: 9. CDR1 is MNHEY and CDR2 is SVGEGT in the germline V gene. The CDR3 reads CASSYSKMGLAGVSDTQYF. The CDR3 DNA follows: TGTGCCAGCAGTTACTCGAAAATGGGACTAGCGGGAGTATCAGATACGCAGTATTTT.

The table lists this clonotype with many counts. The chain employs TRBV20-1 and TRBJ2-7; D gene uncertain. The CDR3 extends over 15 amino acids. Per germline, CDR1 DFQATT and CDR2 SNEGSKA (reference sequence). V lost 0 bases and J lost 6, with 18 bases in between. In DNA, the CDR3 is TGCAGTGCTAGAGATCCAACAGAACTTAGGTCCGAGCAGTACTTC. This gives the protein CSARDPTELRSEQYF.

This clonotype was recorded many times. This chain uses TRBV5-1 with TRBJ2-7, with 14 bases lining up with TRBD2. The CDR3 runs to 18 residues. Germline CDR1 SGHRS, CDR2 YFSETQ. V was clipped by 3 bases and J by 2 bases; unmatched bases: 10. The CDR3 spells CASSYQGLAGGHAYEQYF. The DNA for the CDR3 is TGCGCCAGCAGCTATCAAGGACTAGCGGGAGGCCACGCCTACGAGCAGTACTTC.

Notes on this clonotype: One junction end does not reproduce the germline sequence, and a read error may be involved. The rearrangement joins TRBV12-3 or TRBV12-4 to TRBJ2-5, with 8 nucleotides matching TRBD1. The CDR3 length is 16 residues. The CDR3 loop is CTSSPRTGTRGETQYF. The CDR3 region has the DNA TGTACCAGCAGTCCTAGGACAGGGACCCGGGGAGAGACCCAGTACTTC.

The rearrangement uses TRBV19 and TRBJ2-5, with D perhaps given as TRBD1 or TRBD2 (5 bases each). This CDR3 has 15 residues. The ends were cut back, 3 bases at V and 1 base at J, with 12 bases in the middle. Germline assignment: CDR1 LNHDA and CDR2 SQIVND (reference sequence). The CDR3 reads CASSIQVGAQETQYF. CDR3 sequence (DNA): TGTGCCAGTAGTATTCAGGTCGGGGCCCAAGAGACCCAGTACTTC.